This T cell receptor beta chain was identified during a study of OX40 agonist ivuxolimab in advanced cancers. Concerning the study at large: Ivuxolimab was a fully human IgG2 agonistic monoclonal antibody targeting the costimulatory receptor OX40 (CD134). Of the roughly 52 dose-escalation patients, hepatocellular carcinoma was present in some 19, melanoma in roughly 15, renal cell carcinoma in 9 and head and neck cancer in 9. Intravenous ivuxolimab was administered to patients every 2 weeks at six dose levels: 0.01, 0.1, 0.3, 1.5, 3 and 10 mg/kg. Partial responses were achieved by three dose-escalation patients, of whom one had hepatocellular carcinoma and two had cutaneous melanoma. Peripheral TCRbeta sequencing aimed to test whether ivuxolimab altered TCR sequence diversity and caused clonal T-cell expansion. The paper describes the monotherapy dose-escalation part (N of about 54 patients) of the phase I trial of ivuxolimab. Prior anti-PD-1, anti-PD-L1 or anti-CTLA-4 therapy was permitted, and checkpoint inhibitors had been received by about two fifths of dose-escalation patients. A male proportion of 82.7% and a mean age of around 60 years, ranging from about 23 to 90, were recorded for the dose-escalation cohort.

Notes on this clone: Which antigen it targets is not known. Per-base quality was not reported, and no clone a single base away is much larger than it.

The trial excluded patients who had a history of autoimmune disease or who were on systemic immunosuppression. Peripheral blood for TCR sequencing was drawn from every dose cohort at baseline, at cycle 4 day 1 and at cycle 7 day 1. The samples were drawn from a first-in-human, open-label, multicenter phase I dose-escalation trial of ivuxolimab. Adults with locally advanced or metastatic melanoma, renal cell, hepatocellular, or head and neck squamous cell carcinoma were enrolled in the trial. Before TCR sequencing, CD4+ and CD8+ T cells were separately sorted from peripheral blood. Genomic DNA was extracted from sorted cells for sequencing of the TCRbeta CDR3 region. The immunoSEQ Assay was used to sequence the TCRbeta CDR3 regions. Here the immuneACCESS table is served through TCRdb, limited to in-frame sequences with V and J called. Missing clones are a known gap in these copies; in checked studies unresolved V genes cover under half, and the rest lacks a known reason. Recorded for this sample are more than 45,000 clones; 80% to 90% of them occurred a single time. The ten biggest clones cover approximately 3.4% of the sample.

The paper's findings and limits, for the study overall: Clonal expansion of both CD4+ and CD8+ blood T cells was observed from baseline to week 6 at doses 0.1 to 3.0 mg/kg. Which antigens the clonally expanded peripheral T cells were specific for was not determined. On average, CD8+ T cells showed more expanded clones than CD4+ T cells after ivuxolimab. In the 0.1-3.0 mg/kg groups, partial responders had among the lowest normalized peripheral clonal expansion, particularly in CD8+ T cells. Low levels of normalized T-cell clonal expansion were also seen in some patients who did not respond.

The clonotype originates from an adult with an advanced solid tumor such as melanoma, head and neck, liver or kidney cancer. The sequencing used CD4+ or CD8+ T cells sorted from blood, collected in a trial of the OX40 agonist ivuxolimab.

The sequenced DNA: TGTGCCAGCAGGAGGGGGTACGAAAAACTGTTTTTT. The encoded protein is CASRRGYEKLFF. Rearrangement joined TRBV7-9 to TRBJ1-4; the best D guess is TRBD1, with 6 bases matching. Trimming at the junction amounts to 6 bases on V and 8 bases on J, and the germline ends lie 10 bases apart. The CDR3 runs 12 residues from the cysteine to the phenylalanine. The CDR3 DNA has 36 bases and is translated from base 1. The germline V gene (reference sequence) sets CDR1 to SEHNR and CDR2 to FQNEAQ.